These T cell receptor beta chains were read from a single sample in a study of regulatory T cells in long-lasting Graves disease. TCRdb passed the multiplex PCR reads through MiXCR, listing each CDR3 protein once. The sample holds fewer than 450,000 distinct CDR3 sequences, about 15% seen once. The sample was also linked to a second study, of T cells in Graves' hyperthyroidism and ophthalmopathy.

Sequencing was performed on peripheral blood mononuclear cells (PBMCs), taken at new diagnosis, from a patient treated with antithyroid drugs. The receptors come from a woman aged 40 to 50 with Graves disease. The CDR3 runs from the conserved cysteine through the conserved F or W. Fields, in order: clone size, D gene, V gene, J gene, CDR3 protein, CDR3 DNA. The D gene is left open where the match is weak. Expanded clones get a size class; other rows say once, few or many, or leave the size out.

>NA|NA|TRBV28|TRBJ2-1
CASSLPSEGDERFF
TGTGCCAGCAGTCTCCCAAGCGAGGGAGATGAGCGGTTCTTC
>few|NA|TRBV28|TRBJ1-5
CATVQRGYSNQPQHF
TGTGCCACCGTCCAGAGGGGATATAGCAATCAGCCCCAGCATTTT
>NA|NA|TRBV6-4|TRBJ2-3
CASSDGSEADTQYF
TGTGCCAGCAGTGACGGAAGCGAGGCAGATACGCAGTATTTT
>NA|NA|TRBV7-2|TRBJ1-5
CASSTTENQPQHF
TGTGCCAGCAGCACGACAGAGAATCAGCCCCAGCATTTT
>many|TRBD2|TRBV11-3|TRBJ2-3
CASSYRKRDSSDTQYF
TGTGCCAGCAGCTACCGGAAGCGGGATAGTAGTGATACGCAGTATTTT
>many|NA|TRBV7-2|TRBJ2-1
CASSLRALGSYNEQFF
TGTGCCAGCAGCTTGAGGGCCCTGGGGTCCTACAATGAGCAGTTCTTC
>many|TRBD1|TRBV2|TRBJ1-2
CASSTGQGRGYGYTF
TGTGCCAGCAGTACCGGACAGGGAAGGGGGTATGGCTACACCTTC
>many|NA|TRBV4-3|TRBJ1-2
CASSQDHRFYGYTF
TGCGCCAGCAGCCAAGATCACAGGTTCTATGGCTACACCTTC
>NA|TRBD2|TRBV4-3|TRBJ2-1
CASSQGLADNEQFF
TGCGCCAGCAGCCAAGGACTAGCGGACAATGAGCAGTTCTTC
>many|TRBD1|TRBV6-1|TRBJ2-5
CASSATGGGETQYF
TGTGCCAGCAGTGCTACAGGGGGCGGGGAGACCCAGTACTTC
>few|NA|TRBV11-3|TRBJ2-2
CASSTPGGWYETTGELFF
TGTGCCAGCAGTACGCCCGGCGGGTGGTACGAAACCACCGGGGAGCTGTTTTTT
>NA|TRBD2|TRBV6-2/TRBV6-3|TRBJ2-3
CASSYTLLAGSTDTQYF
TGTGCCAGCAGTTACACTTTGCTAGCGGGGAGCACAGATACGCAGTATTTT
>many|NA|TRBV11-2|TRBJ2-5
CASSLHSGQETQYF
TGTGCCAGCAGCCTGCATAGCGGACAAGAGACCCAGTACTTC
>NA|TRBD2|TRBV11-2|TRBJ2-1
CASSSLAGRVPEQFF
TGTGCCAGCAGCTCACTAGCGGGACGGGTTCCTGAGCAGTTCTTC
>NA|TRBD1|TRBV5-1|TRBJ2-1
CASFRKQGSSYNEQFF
TGCGCCAGCTTTAGAAAACAGGGGAGCTCCTACAATGAGCAGTTCTTC
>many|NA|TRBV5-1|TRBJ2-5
CASSLYPPADSQETQYF
TGCGCCAGCAGCTTGTACCCTCCGGCGGACTCCCAAGAGACCCAGTACTTC
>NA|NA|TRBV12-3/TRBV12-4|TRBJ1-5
CASSFWQPQHF
TGTGCCAGCAGTTTCTGGCAGCCCCAGCATTTT
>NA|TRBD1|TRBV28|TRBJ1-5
CASSRTGDRPQHF
TGTGCCAGCAGTCGGACAGGGGATCGGCCCCAGCATTTT
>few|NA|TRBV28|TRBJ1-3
CASSLSTTGNTIYF
TGTGCCAGCAGTTTATCTACCACTGGAAACACCATATATTTT
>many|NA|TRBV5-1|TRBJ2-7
CASSESGTASYEQYF
TGCGCCAGCAGTGAATCCGGGACTGCCTCCTACGAGCAGTACTTC
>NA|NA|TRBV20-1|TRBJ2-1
CSARVRGEQFF
TGCAGTGCTAGGGTCCGGGGTGAGCAGTTCTTC
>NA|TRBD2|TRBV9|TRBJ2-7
CASSVGGSGYEQYF
TGTGCCAGCAGCGTAGGCGGGAGTGGGTACGAGCAGTACTTC
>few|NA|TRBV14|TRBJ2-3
CASSQDLGEEVDTQYF
TGTGCCAGCAGCCAAGATTTGGGGGAGGAGGTAGATACGCAGTATTTT
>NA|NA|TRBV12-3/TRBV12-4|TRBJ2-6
CASSLGGDTRYSGANVLTF
TGTGCCAGCAGTTTAGGAGGGGACACGCGATACTCTGGGGCCAACGTCCTGACTTTC
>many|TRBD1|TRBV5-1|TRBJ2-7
CASSPETGVYEQYF
TGTGCCAGCTCACCAGAGACAGGGGTCTACGAGCAGTACTTC
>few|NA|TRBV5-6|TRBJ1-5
CASSLKGRINQPQHF
TGTGCCAGCAGCTTGAAAGGTAGAATAAATCAGCCCCAGCATTTT
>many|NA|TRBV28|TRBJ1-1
CASSLEATANTEAFF
TGTGCCAGCAGTTTAGAAGCGACAGCTAACACTGAAGCTTTCTTT
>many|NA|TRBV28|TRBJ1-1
CASSFQRLNTEAFF
TGTGCCAGCAGTTTCCAAAGACTGAACACTGAAGCTTTCTTT
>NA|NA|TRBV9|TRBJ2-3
CASSVATSTDTQYF
TGTGCCAGCAGCGTAGCGACTAGCACAGATACGCAGTATTTT
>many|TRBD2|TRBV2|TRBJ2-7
CASSEEGGHREQYF
TGTGCCAGCAGTGAGGAGGGAGGGCACCGCGAGCAGTACTTC
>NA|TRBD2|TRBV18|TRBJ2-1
CASSPPVGLAGGGLDEQFF
TGTGCCAGCTCACCACCGGTGGGACTAGCGGGAGGTGGTTTGGATGAGCAGTTCTTC
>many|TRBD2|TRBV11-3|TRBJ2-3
CASSSRTSSYTQYF
TGTGCCAGCAGCTCGCGGACTAGTTCATATACGCAGTATTTT
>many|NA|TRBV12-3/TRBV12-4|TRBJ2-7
CASSRALAGEQYF
TGTGCCAGCAGCCGCGCACTAGCAGGGGAGCAGTACTTC
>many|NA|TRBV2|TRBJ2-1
CASSPELDLGVDEQFF
TGTGCCAGCAGCCCAGAACTAGATCTAGGGGTGGATGAGCAGTTCTTC
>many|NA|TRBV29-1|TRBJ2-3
CSASPRDSVTDTQYF
TGCAGCGCCAGCCCGCGGGACTCAGTTACAGATACGCAGTATTTT
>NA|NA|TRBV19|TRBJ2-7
CASSTSRIGVFEQYF
TGTGCCAGTAGTACATCCCGGATAGGGGTGTTCGAGCAGTACTTC
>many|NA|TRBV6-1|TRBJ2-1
CASKLGSSYNEQFF
TGTGCCAGCAAATTGGGGAGCTCCTACAATGAGCAGTTCTTC
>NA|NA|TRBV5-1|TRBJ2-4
CASSLGPGTKNIQYF
TGCGCCAGCAGCTTGGGCCCAGGGACCAAAAACATTCAGTACTTC
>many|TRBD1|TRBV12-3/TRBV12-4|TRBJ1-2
CASSPGTGTNAPYGYTF
TGTGCCAGCAGTCCTGGGACAGGAACTAATGCCCCCTATGGCTACACCTTC
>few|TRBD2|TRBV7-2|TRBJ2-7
CASSSSGSFYEQYF
TGTGCCAGCAGCTCCAGCGGGAGCTTTTACGAGCAGTACTTC
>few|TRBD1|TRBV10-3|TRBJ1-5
CATARGGKRQGNQPQHF
TGTGCCACCGCTCGCGGCGGGAAGCGACAGGGGAATCAGCCCCAGCATTTT
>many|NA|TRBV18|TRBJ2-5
CASSPPAQKETQYF
TGTGCCAGCTCACCACCGGCGCAGAAAGAGACCCAGTACTTC
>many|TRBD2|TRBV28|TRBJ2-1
CASSLSSGSLRGSNEQFF
TGTGCCAGCAGTTTATCTAGCGGGAGCCTCAGAGGTTCCAATGAGCAGTTCTTC
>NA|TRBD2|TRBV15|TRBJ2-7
CATRVAGNYEQYF
TGTGCCACCAGGGTAGCGGGGAACTACGAGCAGTACTTC
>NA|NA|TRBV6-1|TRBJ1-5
CASSLRDRKRGNQPQHF
TGTGCCAGCAGCCTCCGGGATAGGAAAAGAGGGAATCAGCCCCAGCATTTT
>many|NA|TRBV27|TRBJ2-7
CASSLEAGYEQYF
TGTGCCAGCAGTTTAGAGGCAGGCTACGAGCAGTACTTC
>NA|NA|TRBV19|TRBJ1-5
CASKGGSGQPQHF
TGTGCCAGTAAAGGGGGTTCAGGTCAGCCCCAGCATTTT
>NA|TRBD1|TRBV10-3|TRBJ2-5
CATGTEQETQYF
TGTGCCACCGGGACAGAACAAGAGACCCAGTACTTC
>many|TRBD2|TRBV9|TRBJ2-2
CASSVGTSANTGELFF
TGTGCCAGCAGCGTAGGAACTAGCGCGAACACCGGGGAGCTGTTTTTT
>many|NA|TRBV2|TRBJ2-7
CASTRRGVTGSGEQYF
TGTGCCAGCACCCGAAGGGGGGTGACAGGGTCTGGGGAGCAGTACTTC
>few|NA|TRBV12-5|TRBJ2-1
CASGGGWGSYNEQFF
TGTGCTAGTGGTGGGGGATGGGGCTCCTACAATGAGCAGTTCTTC
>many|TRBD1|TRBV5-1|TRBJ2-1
CASSFGTVGDNEQFF
TGCGCCAGCAGCTTCGGGACAGTAGGGGACAATGAGCAGTTCTTC
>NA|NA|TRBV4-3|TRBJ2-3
CASSQDPGGTNTDTQYF
TGCGCCAGCAGCCAAGATCCGGGCGGCACGAACACAGATACGCAGTATTTT
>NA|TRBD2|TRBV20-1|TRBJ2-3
CSARDWLSGEGLDTQYF
TGCAGTGCTAGAGATTGGTTGAGCGGGGAGGGGTTGGATACGCAGTATTTT
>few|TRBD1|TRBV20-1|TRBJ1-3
CSARVGTGLGNTIYF
TGCAGTGCTAGAGTAGGGACAGGGCTTGGAAACACCATATATTTT